This T cell receptor beta chain originates from a study of blood T cell repertoires in COVID-19. Produced via immunoSEQ multiplex PCR; TCRdb's table is partial and in-frame only. The table records more than 250,000 clones, around nine tenths of them present only once. Trimming took 8 bases from V and 9 from J; bases not matched to a gene: 13. The CDR3 runs to 14 residues. Germline loops: CDR1 MNHEY, CDR2 SVGAGI. Each participant's cohort was designated according to participant-reported clinical history. Two negative PCRs, clearance, or symptom resolution were required of recovered Cohort 3 donors. The source is a woman between 18 and 29 years old who had recovered from COVID-19. Sample: PBMCs or T cells enriched from blood (not recorded which). The J gene is TRBJ2-1, the V gene TRBV6-5, with TRBD2 matching over 7 bases. The CDR3 bases are TGTGCCAGCTTGCGCGGGGGAGACTTAGGTGAGCAGTTCTTC. This codes for CASLRGGDLGEQFF.